The 7 T cell receptor beta chains given below trace back to one sample, sequenced in a study of blood T cell repertoires in COVID-19. The repertoire was sequenced with immunoSEQ multiplex PCR; TCRdb's copy has only in-frame clones and lacks some. Among around 70,000 clones listed, around 87% were seen once. The sequenced sample was peripheral blood. The receptors originated from a human donor in a cohort sampled during active COVID-19.

This clone has more than one count but fewer than ten. The rearrangement joins TRBV28 to TRBJ1-4; 7 bases are shared with TRBD1. The CDR3 sequence is 15 residues long. CDR1 and CDR2 from the germline V gene are MDHEN and SYDVKM. J was trimmed by 6 bases and V by 5 bases; bases with no gene match: 9. The CDR3 loop reads CASSTYRDSHEKLFF. Written as DNA, the CDR3 is TGTGCCAGCAGTACCTACCGGGACAGCCATGAAAAACTGTTTTTT.

The CDR3 coding sequence is TGCAGCGTCGGCAGGGGCCTCTACGAGCAGTACTTC. Encoded protein: CSVGRGLYEQYF. This sequence joins TRBV29-1 and TRBJ2-7, with D possibly being TRBD1 (6 bases). The CDR3 has 12 residues. The V gene lost 6 bases and the J gene lost 3 bases, with 12 bases spanning the gap. Per the germline V gene, CDR1 is SQVTM and CDR2 is ANQGSEA.

The rearrangement links TRBV6-6 to TRBJ2-3, with 7 bases lining up with TRBD1. The germline V gene has CDR1 MNHNY and CDR2 SVGAGI (reference sequence). The CDR3 extends over 15 amino acids. V shed 0 bases and J 4 bases; nucleotides not matched to a gene: 4. The DNA of the CDR3 is TGTGCCAGCAGTTACTCCGTCAGGGGGTCAGATACGCAGTATTTT. This codes for CASSYSVRGSDTQYF.

The rearrangement links TRBV7-2 to TRBJ1-6, with D tentatively TRBD1 (5 bases). Germline lookup yields CDR1 SGHTA and CDR2 FQGNSA. This CDR3 comprises 19 residues. Trimming pared 5 bases from V and 8 bases from J, leaving 28 bases between. The CDR3 region is CASSHLTFSDSQYDSPLHF. The CDR3 DNA follows: TGTGCCAGCAGCCACCTAACCTTTTCCGACAGCCAGTACGATTCACCCCTCCACTTT.

This clone showed up just a few times. The chain employs TRBV2 and TRBJ1-5; D unresolved. The CDR3 extends over 15 amino acids. V was shortened by 8 bases and J by 2 bases, with 16 bases between the two germline ends. Germline loops: CDR1 SNHLY, CDR2 FYNNEI. This chain's CDR3 is CASGRLGSRNQPQHF. In nucleotides, the CDR3 is TGTGCCAGCGGAAGACTAGGGAGTCGCAATCAGCCCCAGCATTTT. The entire variable domain, with the rest obtained from reference TRBV2 and TRBJ1-5, is as follows: EPEVTQTPSHQVTQMGQEVILRCVPISNHLYFYWYRQILGQKVEFLVSFYNNEISEKSEIFDDQFSVERPDGSNFTLKIRSTKLEDSAMYFCASGRLGSRNQPQHFGDGTRLSIL.

V gene TRBV4-1 combines with J gene TRBJ2-5; 9 bases map to TRBD2. Per the germline V gene, CDR1 is MGHRA and CDR2 is YSYEKL. V was clipped by 4 bases and J by 4 bases; unmatched bases: 16. The CDR3 sequence is 18 residues long. The CDR3 loop is CASSRSRLTSGGAETQYF. CDR3 DNA: TGCGCCAGCAGCCGAAGTAGATTGACTAGCGGAGGAGCAGAGACCCAGTACTTC.

This sequence joins TRBV6-5 and TRBJ1-5, with 9 bases matching TRBD1. The CDR3 is 15 residues long. V was clipped by 6 bases and J by 11 bases; unmatched bases: 14. The germline gives CDR1 MNHEY, CDR2 SVGAGI. The CDR3, as DNA: TGTGCCAGCAGACCCTACAGGGGGCAGGGTAGGGCCCAGCATTTT. Amino acid sequence: CASRPYRGQGRAQHF.